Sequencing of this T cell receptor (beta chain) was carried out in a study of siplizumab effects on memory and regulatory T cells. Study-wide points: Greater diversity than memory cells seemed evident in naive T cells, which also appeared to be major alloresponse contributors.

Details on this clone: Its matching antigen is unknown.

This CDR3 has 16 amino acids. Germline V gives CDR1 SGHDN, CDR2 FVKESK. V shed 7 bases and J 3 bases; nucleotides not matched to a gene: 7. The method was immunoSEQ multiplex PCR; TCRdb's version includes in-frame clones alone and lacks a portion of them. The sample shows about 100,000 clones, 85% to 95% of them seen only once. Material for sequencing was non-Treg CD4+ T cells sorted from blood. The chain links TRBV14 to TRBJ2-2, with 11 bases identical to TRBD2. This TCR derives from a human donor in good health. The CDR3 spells CASNAGTSGYTGELFF. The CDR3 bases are TGTGCCAGCAACGCAGGGACTAGCGGATACACCGGGGAGCTGTTTTTT.